A selection of T cell receptor beta chains follows, all from one sample in a study of cytomegalovirus exposure and HLA in healthy donors. Clones were sequenced by immunoSEQ multiplex PCR, and TCRdb holds only the in-frame ones, with some missing. The repertoire table contains some 180,000 clones. The sample consisted of PBMCs. The receptors were gathered from a man aged 30-40 years in good health and CMV-seronegative. Both conserved end residues are trimmed from each CDR3.

TRBV11-3	TRBJ2-5	ASSLEGGYQETQY
TRBV5-1	TRBJ2-1	ASSLRDSYNEQF
TRBV19	TRBJ1-3	ASSLRNRGFAGNTIY
TRBV11-2	TRBJ1-1	ASSLNRANTEAF
TRBV7-8	TRBJ2-2	ASSVTGYHTGELF
TRBV28	TRBJ2-1	ASPSSGGRGRYNEQF
TRBV9	TRBJ2-1	ASSSGQGLFNEQF
TRBV7-2	TRBJ2-7	ASSQHGWNRYEQY
TRBV4-1	TRBJ2-7	ASSQKEGAVYEQY
TRBV25-1	TRBJ2-1	ASSPQVVYEQF
TRBV28	TRBJ2-1	ASIPGGTSPYNEQF
TRBV11-2	TRBJ2-1	ASSSSVWSSYNEQF
TRBV6-6	TRBJ1-2	ASSYGPSEGYGYT
TRBV2	TRBJ2-7	ASTWRADYEQY
TRBV10-3	TRBJ2-1	AISDPGLAAYNEQF
TRBV5-6	TRBJ2-7	ASSLAGGGYEQY
TRBV29-1	TRBJ2-4	SVQGGKRFDIQY
TRBV2	TRBJ1-2	ASSILGDRMRYT